This T cell receptor (beta chain) was recorded in a study of blood T cell repertoires in COVID-19. With V trimmed by 5 bases and J by 4 bases, 13 bases remained unmatched. Looked up from germline, CDR1 is MNHEY and CDR2 is SVGEGT. This CDR3 is built from 17 residues. The table came from immunoSEQ multiplex PCR; TCRdb's copy has only in-frame clones and leaves some out. The data hold about 82,000 clones, with over 80% observed a single time. Sequencing input: peripheral blood. The clonotype originates from an older man with active or convalescent COVID-19. The J gene is TRBJ2-1, the V gene TRBV6-2 or TRBV6-3, with 8 bases fitting TRBD2. This chain's CDR3 is CASSETSASGGYNEQFF. Here the CDR3 DNA reads TGTGCCAGCAGTGAGACTAGCGCCTCGGGGGGTTACAATGAGCAGTTCTTC.